The T cell receptor beta chain described here comes from a study of blood T cell repertoires in COVID-19 (dated by TCRdb to about 2020). As for the study more broadly: Samples covering the acute and convalescent phases of COVID-19 were provided by collaborators in the United States, Italy and Spain. A freely available public database, intended as a resource for researchers studying the immune response to SARS-CoV-2, is where the repertoires were released. Samples came from the ongoing ImmuneRACE study (first 160 participants) plus 1,254 subjects from 6 global collaborators. Deeply sampled blood TCRbeta repertoires from subjects exposed to, actively infected with, or recovered from COVID-19 were included in the dataset. A de-identified subject ID, COVID-19 status, age in years and sex were almost always included in the sample metadata. The material from the prospective study consisted of cDNA or gDNA derived from T cells, B-cell-depleted T cells, or PBMCs. HLA class I and class II types, where available, came from metadata supplied by the sample provider rather than from assay-based typing.

Another Seattle source contributed samples from volunteer blood donors who had recovered from COVID-19. Whole blood was collected in K2EDTA tubes by collaborating institutions according to the institutions' own protocols. For TCRbeta analysis, collaborator samples were shipped as frozen whole blood, as isolated PBMCs, or as DNA extracted from either sample type. The germline V gene (reference sequence) gives CDR1 as SGHNT and CDR2 as YYREEE. V loses 2 bases at its end and J loses 0 bases; junction bases beyond the gene matches: 9. The CDR3 goes from the cysteine to the phenylalanine over 19 residues. Here the CDR3 DNA is all that survives: 57 bases in frame from base 1. The immunoSEQ Assay, a bias-controlled multiplex PCR, was used to amplify TCRbeta CDR3 regions from genomic DNA. In the paper's pipeline: The number of nucleated cells in each sample was estimated from the amplification of reference gene primers within the assay. To quantify the absolute abundance of each unique TCRbeta CDR3 rearrangement, sequence reads were collapsed and filtered. Productive Simpson clonality was computed per sample as the square root of Simpson's diversity index over productive rearrangements. In its TCRdb copy, this immuneACCESS table keeps in-frame sequences only and misses some clones. Where compared with another copy, unresolved V genes explain less than half of these, and the others have no known cause. V, J and clone size reflect that table, while D and trimming were determined from the DNA. Across this sample there are some 240,000 clones, with about nine tenths seen only once. Of the sample, less than 7.5% falls within the top ten clones.

What the study reported, not specific to this receptor: The quantity of clinical and demographic metadata differed by source and by participant and was supplied without curation.

With respect to this clone: What this receptor recognizes is not known. No much larger clonotype is one base removed from it; base qualities were not supplied.

The chain joins TRBV5-4 to TRBJ2-3; 13 of the junction bases match TRBD2. The source material was peripheral blood. This TCR came from a man aged 60 to 69 who had recovered from COVID-19. The CDR3 protein sequence reads: CASSLLGLAGFASTDTQYF. The DNA is TGTGCCAGCAGCTTACTGGGACTAGCGGGATTCGCTAGCACAGATACGCAGTATTTT.